This is a list of T cell receptor beta chains from one sample in a study of blood T cell repertoires in COVID-19. TCRdb's copy holds only in-frame clones and misses some; the assay was immunoSEQ multiplex PCR. The data contain about 52,000 clones, about four fifths of them singletons. Sequencing used peripheral blood. The receptor set was obtained from an elderly woman with COVID-19, enrolled during active disease. Both conserved end residues are part of each CDR3. The D gene is left open where the match is weak.

j_gene: TRBJ2-1
v_gene: TRBV27
d_gene: -
CDR3aa: CASSSAPTPEYNEQFF
CDR3nt: TGTGCCAGCAGTTCCGCCCCCACCCCCGAGTACAATGAGCAGTTCTTC

j_gene: TRBJ2-3
v_gene: TRBV11-1
d_gene: -
CDR3aa: CASSFRADTQYF
CDR3nt: TGTGCCAGCAGCTTCAGGGCAGATACGCAGTATTTT

j_gene: TRBJ2-3
v_gene: TRBV4-1
d_gene: TRBD2
CDR3aa: CASSQTGLAGSTDTQYF
CDR3nt: TGCGCCAGCAGCCAGACAGGACTAGCGGGGTCCACAGATACGCAGTATTTT

j_gene: TRBJ2-5
v_gene: TRBV29-1
d_gene: TRBD1
CDR3aa: CSVVKQGGSGLETQYF
CDR3nt: TGCAGCGTTGTTAAACAGGGGGGCTCAGGATTGGAGACCCAGTACTTC

j_gene: TRBJ2-5
v_gene: TRBV2
d_gene: TRBD2
CDR3aa: CASIGAGVGETQYF
CDR3nt: TGTGCCAGCATCGGCGCGGGAGTGGGGGAGACCCAGTACTTC

j_gene: TRBJ1-2
v_gene: TRBV6-4
d_gene: -
CDR3aa: CASRETGLGNYGYTF
CDR3nt: TGTGCCAGCAGGGAAACAGGGTTAGGGAACTATGGCTACACCTTC

j_gene: TRBJ1-5
v_gene: TRBV28
d_gene: -
CDR3aa: CASSLRGGTQPQHF
CDR3nt: TGTGCCAGCAGTTTGAGGGGGGGCACTCAGCCCCAGCATTTT

j_gene: TRBJ2-7
v_gene: TRBV9
d_gene: -
CDR3aa: CASSAWGDGTYEQYF
CDR3nt: TGTGCCAGCAGCGCGTGGGGGGACGGAACCTACGAGCAGTACTTC

j_gene: TRBJ2-3
v_gene: TRBV28
d_gene: -
CDR3aa: CASLGGDTQYF
CDR3nt: TGTGCCAGCCTCGGGGGAGATACGCAGTATTTT

j_gene: TRBJ2-4
v_gene: TRBV18
d_gene: -
CDR3aa: CASSPPHRENIQYF
CDR3nt: TGTGCCAGCTCACCACCTCACAGGGAAAACATTCAGTACTTC